The T cell receptor beta chain under discussion was sequenced for a study of vaccination and CD4 T cells after COVID-19. Turning to the study itself: The interval from dose two to post-vaccine sampling had a median of about 66 days, and it ranged from 14 to 241.

The germline V and J ends were trimmed by 6 bases and 0 bases, with 11 bases remaining between them. CDR1 is MNHNS, CDR2 SASEGT, per germline. The CDR3 is 14 amino acids. Time point denoted: late sampling 161 to 241 days after vaccination in three convalescent patients. Treatment: roughly nine-day PBMC culture with coronavirus spike peptide pools or control peptides (ViraFEST assay). The study, taken as a whole, reports: Analysis of convalescent patients found that 304 of 307 vaccine-specific clones were spike mono-reactive.

With the Oncomine TCR Beta short-read assay, DNA from cultured CD4+ T cells was sequenced. The source of extracted genomic DNA was cultured CD4+ T cells. TCRdb ran MiXCR on the PCR reads and lists one entry per CDR3 protein. The sample contains 25,000 to 30,000 distinct CDR3 sequences, around 41% of which appear only once. Concerning this clonotype: Its antigen is as yet unknown.

The chain employs TRBV6-1 and TRBJ1-2; D is uncertain. This TCR was sampled from a human donor who had recovered from COVID-19. Sample: CD4+ T cells from blood, cultured in vitro, taken about 7 months after SARS-CoV-2 vaccination. CDR3 in amino acids: CASRSGSANYGYTF. Here the CDR3 DNA reads TGTGCCAGCAGGTCAGGTTCCGCTAACTATGGCTACACCTTC.